This T cell receptor beta chain was sequenced for a study of blood T cell repertoires in COVID-19. About the study: T cells, B-cell-depleted T cells, or PBMCs provided the cDNA or gDNA that served as material.

Assay used: immunoSEQ multiplex PCR; TCRdb lists only in-frame clones, some missing. The sample includes under 300,000 clones, around 86% of them seen just once. This CDR3 region has 14 residues. V lost 5 bases to trimming and J lost 3 bases, with 11 bases between them. In germline, CDR1 is SGHNT, CDR2 YYREEE (reference sequence). Individuals drawn from about two dozen US areas were about 18 to 89 years old. This receptor was obtained from a woman aged 40-49 years who had recovered from COVID-19. V usage is TRBV5-4 and J usage is TRBJ2-2; TRBD1 is a possible D gene (6 bases). The sequenced sample consisted of PBMCs or T cells enriched from blood (not recorded which). CDR3 loop: CASRQDSYTGELFF. CDR3 in DNA: TGTGCCAGCAGACAGGACAGCTACACCGGGGAGCTGTTTTTT.